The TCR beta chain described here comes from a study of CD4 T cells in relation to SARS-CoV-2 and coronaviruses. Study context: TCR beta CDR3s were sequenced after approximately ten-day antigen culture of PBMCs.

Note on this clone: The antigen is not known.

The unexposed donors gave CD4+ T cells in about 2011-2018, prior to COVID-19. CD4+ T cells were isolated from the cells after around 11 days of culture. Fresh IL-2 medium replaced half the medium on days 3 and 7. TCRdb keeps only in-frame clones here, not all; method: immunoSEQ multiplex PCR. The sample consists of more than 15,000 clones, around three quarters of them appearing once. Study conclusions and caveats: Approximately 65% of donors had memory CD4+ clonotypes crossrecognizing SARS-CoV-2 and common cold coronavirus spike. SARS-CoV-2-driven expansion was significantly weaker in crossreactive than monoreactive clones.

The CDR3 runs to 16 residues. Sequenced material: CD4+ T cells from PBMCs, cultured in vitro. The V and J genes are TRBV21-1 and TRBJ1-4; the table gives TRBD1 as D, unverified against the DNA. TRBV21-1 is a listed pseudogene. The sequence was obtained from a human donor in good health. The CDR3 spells CASSKVRQGSGEKLFF. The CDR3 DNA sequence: TGTGCCAGCAGCAAAGTAAGACAGGGTTCGGGTGAAAAACTGTTTTTT.